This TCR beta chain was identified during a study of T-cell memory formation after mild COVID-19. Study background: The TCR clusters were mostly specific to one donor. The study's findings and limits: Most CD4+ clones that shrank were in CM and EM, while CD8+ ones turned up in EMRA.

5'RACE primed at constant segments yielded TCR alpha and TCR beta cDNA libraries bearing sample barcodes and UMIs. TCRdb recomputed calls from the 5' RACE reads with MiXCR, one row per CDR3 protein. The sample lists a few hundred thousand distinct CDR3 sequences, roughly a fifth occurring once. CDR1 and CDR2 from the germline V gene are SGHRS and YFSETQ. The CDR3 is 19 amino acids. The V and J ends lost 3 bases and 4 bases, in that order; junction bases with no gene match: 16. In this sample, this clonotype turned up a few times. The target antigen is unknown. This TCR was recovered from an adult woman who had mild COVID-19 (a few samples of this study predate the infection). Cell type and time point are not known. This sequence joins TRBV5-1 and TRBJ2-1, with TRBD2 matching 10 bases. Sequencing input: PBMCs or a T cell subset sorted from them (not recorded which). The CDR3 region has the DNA TGCGCCAGCAGCTCCGGAGGCTTCATCGCGACTAGCGGGTACAATGAGCAGTTCTTC. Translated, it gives CASSSGGFIATSGYNEQFF.